Below are 27 T cell receptor beta chains sequenced from a single sample in a study of T cells in Graves' hyperthyroidism and ophthalmopathy. From RNA transcripts, TCR beta CDR3 regions were amplified. The HTBI primer set served for first-round RT-PCR of the TCR CDR3. TCRdb recomputed calls from the multiplex PCR reads with MiXCR, one row per CDR3 protein. Here the sample spans about 520,000 distinct CDR3 sequences, less than 25% being singletons. The sequencing sample was made of blood. These receptor sequences come from a woman aged 30 to 39 with Graves' ophthalmopathy.

Many counts were recorded for this clonotype. The rearrangement links TRBV9 to TRBJ1-3; tentatively, D is TRBD1 (6 bases). This CDR3 comprises 16 residues. V lost 0 bases to trimming and J lost 0 bases, with 10 bases between them. Germline-derived CDR1 and CDR2 are SGDLS and YYNGEE. CDR3 bases: TGTGCCAGCAGCGTAGATGGGACACTCTCTGGAAACACCATATATTTT. It encodes CASSVDGTLSGNTIYF.

This clonotype was counted at least ten times. The chain employs TRBV11-2 and TRBJ2-7; 7 nucleotides line up with TRBD1. The CDR3 is made up of 17 amino acids. Germline-derived CDR1 and CDR2 are SGHAT and FQNNGV. V shed 1 base and J 2 bases; nucleotides not matched to a gene: 11. This CDR3 is CASSLVGGGIWTYEQYF. CDR3 in DNA: TGTGCCAGCAGCTTAGTAGGGGGCGGAATATGGACCTACGAGCAGTACTTC. Full variable domain (rest looked up from reference TRBV11-2 and TRBJ2-7): EAGVAQSPRYKIIEKRQSVAFWCNPISGHATLYWYQQILGQGPKLLIQFQNNGVVDDSQLPKDRFSAERLKGVDSTLKIQPAKLEDSAVYLCASSLVGGGIWTYEQYFGPGTRLTVT.

The rearrangement links TRBV5-1 to TRBJ2-5, with 8 nucleotides matching TRBD2. CDR1 is SGHRS and CDR2 is YFSETQ in the germline V gene. The CDR3 covers 16 residues. V was clipped by 4 bases and J by 2 bases; unmatched bases: 10. The CDR3 sequence is CASSLTGTSPQETQYF. The CDR3 nucleotides read TGCGCCAGCAGCCTCACCGGGACTAGTCCTCAAGAGACCCAGTACTTC. Full variable domain (outside the CDR3, taken from reference TRBV5-1 and TRBJ2-5): KAGVTQTPRYLIKTRGQQVTLSCSPISGHRSVSWYQQTPGQGLQFLFEYFSETQRNKGNFPGRFSGRQFSNSRSEMNVSTLELGDSALYLCASSLTGTSPQETQYFGPGTRLLVL.

This clonotype was detected ten times or more. The chain links TRBV7-6 to TRBJ2-7; 11 bases are shared with TRBD1. The ends lost 5 bases at V and 10 bases at J; junction bases unmatched: 7. The CDR3 is made up of 13 amino acids. CDR1 and CDR2 from the germline V gene are SGHVS and FNYEAQ. CDR3 amino acids: CASSPGQGVRQYF. The CDR3 bases are TGTGCCAGCAGCCCGGGACAGGGGGTCCGCCAGTACTTC.

This clonotype came up many times. This sequence joins TRBV19 and TRBJ2-7, with D perhaps matching TRBD2 (6 bases). The V and J ends lost 3 bases and 2 bases respectively, with 11 bases between them. The CDR3 covers 14 residues. Germline assignment: CDR1 LNHDA and CDR2 SQIVND (reference sequence). CDR3 sequence reads: CASSMYGGTYEQYF. CDR3 in DNA: TGTGCCAGTAGTATGTACGGCGGGACCTACGAGCAGTACTTC.

The table lists this clonotype with a few counts. This chain uses TRBV20-1 with TRBJ1-3; D may be TRBD1 (5 bases). Germline CDR1 DFQATT, CDR2 SNEGSKA (reference sequence). The CDR3 is made up of 13 amino acids. Trimming stripped 3 bases from V and 4 bases from J, with 10 bases between. The CDR3 DNA is TGCAGTGCTAGGCGCAGGGCAGGAAACACCATATATTTT. Translation: CSARRRAGNTIYF.

This clonotype has at least ten counts. This chain joins TRBV6-4 and TRBJ1-1; the D is unclear. The V gene's germline CDR1 is MRHNA and CDR2 SNTAGT. The CDR3 loop spans 17 amino acids. Between the trimmed V and J ends, which lost 8 bases and 1 base, there was a span of 23 bases. The CDR3 DNA reads as TGTGCCAGCCCAAAGGAGGCTGAAATTCGGTCGAACACTGAAGCTTTCTTT. Translated, it gives CASPKEAEIRSNTEAFF.

This clonotype was recorded a few times. This chain links TRBV6-2 or TRBV6-3 with TRBJ2-7; maybe TRBD2 (6 bases). Trimming shortened V by 2 bases and J by 3 bases, and 11 bases separated the two germline ends. The V gene's germline CDR1 is MNHEY and CDR2 SVGEGT. CDR3 length equals 14 residues. DNA of the CDR3: TGTGCCAGCAGTTACGGGGGGTTTAACTACGAGCAGTACTTC. It translates to CASSYGGFNYEQYF.

This clonotype was counted at least ten times. This chain joins TRBV28 and TRBJ1-4; weak D call: TRBD1 (5 bases). Per germline, CDR1 MDHEN and CDR2 SYDVKM. The germline V and J ends were trimmed by 3 bases and 0 bases, with 5 bases remaining between them. This CDR3 has 14 amino acids. The CDR3 spells CASSLTATNEKLFF. The CDR3 bases are TGTGCCAGCAGTTTGACAGCAACTAATGAAAAACTGTTTTTT.

The V gene is TRBV19, the J gene TRBJ1-5; unclear D gene. The V end lost 8 bases, the J end lost 2 bases, and 19 bases lay between the germline ends. This CDR3 is built from 16 residues. The germline CDR1 and CDR2 sequences are LNHDA and SQIVND (reference sequence). Here the CDR3 reads CASRSTNRGGNQPQHF. The CDR3 bases are TGTGCCAGTCGGTCGACAAATCGCGGGGGCAATCAGCCCCAGCATTTT.

This clonotype was picked up a small number of times. J is TRBJ2-5 and V is TRBV12-3 or TRBV12-4, with D perhaps TRBD2 (5 bases). Trimming removed 4 bases at V and 5 bases at J, with 8 bases between. The CDR3 is 12 amino acids. The CDR3 nucleotides are TGTGCCAGCAGTTCTAGGGAGGAGACCCAGTACTTC. Translation: CASSSREETQYF.

This clonotype was counted ten times or more. The chain is built from TRBV7-2 and TRBJ2-5; 9 nucleotides match TRBD2. The ends lost 2 bases at V and 5 bases at J; junction bases unmatched: 6. The CDR3 covers 15 residues. Germline loops: CDR1 SGHTA, CDR2 FQGNSA. CDR3 nucleotides: TGTGCCAGCAGCTTAAGAGCGGGGGGTTGGGAGACCCAGTACTTC. It specifies CASSLRAGGWETQYF. The whole variable domain, remainder taken from reference TRBV7-2 and TRBJ2-5, is GAGVSQSPSNKVTEKGKDVELRCDPISGHTALYWYRQSLGQGLEFLIYFQGNSAPDKSGLPSDRFSAERTGGSVSTLTIQRTQQEDSAVYLCASSLRAGGWETQYFGPGTRLLVL.

The table lists this clonotype with many counts. The chain couples TRBV5-6 to TRBJ1-1; the D is unclear. The CDR3 contains 13 residues. Germline V gene sequence: CDR1 SGHDT, CDR2 YYEEEE. The V end was cut by 2 bases, the J end by 5 bases, with 10 bases between. CDR3 region: CASSFRERTEAFF. CDR3 sequence (DNA): TGTGCCAGCAGCTTTCGGGAAAGGACTGAAGCTTTCTTT.

This clonotype was seen repeatedly, ten times or more. The gene calls are TRBV6-5 and TRBJ1-1; D call uncertain. CDR1 is MNHEY, CDR2 SVGAGI, per germline. V shed 2 bases and J shed 7 bases, with 5 bases lying between them. The CDR3 loop spans 11 amino acids. CDR3: CASSYQHEAFF. The DNA for the CDR3 is TGTGCCAGCAGTTACCAACATGAAGCTTTCTTT.

This clonotype was detected many times. This chain uses TRBV27 with TRBJ1-2, with 9 bases fitting TRBD1. V was pared by 7 bases and J by 10 bases, with 7 bases of the junction left unmatched. This CDR3 has 12 residues. CDR1 is MNHEY and CDR2 is SMNVEV in the germline V gene (reference sequence). For the CDR3, the DNA is TGTGCCAGCAAGGGGGGACAGGGAGACTACACCTTC. Translating it yields CASKGGQGDYTF.

This clonotype was detected only a few times. The V gene is TRBV12-3 or TRBV12-4, the J gene TRBJ2-7, with TRBD1 matching over 9 bases. The V segment lost 6 bases and the J segment 7 bases; nucleotides outside the gene matches: 10. The CDR3 length is 14 residues. The CDR3 loop reads CASRPTGQGGEQYF. The CDR3 DNA is TGTGCCAGCAGACCCACGGGACAGGGAGGAGAGCAGTACTTC.

Concerning this clonotype itself: A much larger clone differs by one base, so this may be a read error. The V and J genes are TRBV11-2 and TRBJ2-6; D not resolved. This CDR3 comprises 13 residues. Germline loops: CDR1 SGHAT, CDR2 FQNNGV. The germline V and J ends were trimmed by 3 bases and 4 bases, with 4 bases remaining between them. For the CDR3, the DNA is TGTGCCAGCAGCTTCAACGGGGCCAACGTCCTGACTTTC. Its translation: CASSFNGANVLTF.

This clonotype was found a few times. The V and J genes are TRBV6-1 and TRBJ1-2; maybe TRBD1 (5 bases). The CDR3 is made up of 17 amino acids. The germline CDR1 and CDR2 sequences are MNHNS and SASEGT. V lost 0 bases and J lost 8, with 22 bases in between. CDR3: CASSEARGERLTRGYTF. As DNA, the CDR3 is TGTGCCAGCAGTGAAGCGAGGGGAGAGCGGTTAACGAGGGGCTACACCTTC.

This clonotype was seen at least ten times. The chain links TRBV15 to TRBJ1-5, with TRBD1 identical over 8 bases. The junction had 8 bases not matched to a gene; V was cut back by 3 bases and J by 7 bases. This CDR3 comprises 15 residues. Germline V CDR1 and CDR2: LNHNV, YYDKDF (reference sequence). CDR3 nucleotide sequence: TGTGCCACCAGCAGTGGCGGGACAGGTAGCCAGCCCCAGCATTTT. Protein sequence: CATSSGGTGSQPQHF.

For this clonotype: An end of the junction differs from the germline gene, which may be a read error. The chain has TRBV5-4 and TRBJ1-2; D gene unclear. Germline loops: CDR1 SGHNT, CDR2 YYREEE (reference sequence). This CDR3 contains 13 residues. DNA of the CDR3: TGTGCCAGCAGCTTTCGGGGTGGGAATGGCTACAGCTTC. Translation: CASSFRGGNGYSF.

Many counts were recorded for this clonotype. The chain carries TRBV28 and TRBJ2-5; D is unresolved. Per the germline V gene, CDR1 is MDHEN and CDR2 is SYDVKM. The CDR3 is made up of 13 amino acids. V lost 5 bases, J lost 2 bases, and 9 bases lay in between. CDR3 coding DNA: TGTGCCAGCAGTCCCCCCAGACAAGAGACCCAGTACTTC. Its protein is CASSPPRQETQYF.

This clonotype was counted ten times or more. The gene calls are TRBV12-3 or TRBV12-4 and TRBJ2-2, with TRBD1 as a possible D gene (5 bases). The CDR3 length is 13 residues. V gave up 2 bases and J gave up 6 bases, with 7 bases separating them. In DNA form, the CDR3 reads TGTGCCAGCAGTTTATCAGGGTCCGGGGAGCTGTTTTTT. Protein: CASSLSGSGELFF.

In its sample, this clonotype was seen many times. The chain combines TRBV12-3 or TRBV12-4 with TRBJ2-2, with D tentatively TRBD1 (6 bases). The V end was cut by 8 bases, the J end by 0 bases, with 16 bases between. The CDR3 loop spans 16 amino acids. CDR3 in amino acids: CASRRQAGSNTGELFF. The CDR3 region has the DNA TGTGCCAGCCGACGACAGGCCGGGTCGAACACCGGGGAGCTGTTTTTT.

This clonotype was picked up many times. This chain connects TRBV5-1 to TRBJ1-6; tentative D call: TRBD1 (5 bases). CDR1 is SGHRS, CDR2 YFSETQ, per germline. Trimming left V 2 bases short and J 10 bases short, with 13 bases between. The CDR3 consists of 14 residues. CDR3 nucleotide sequence: TGCGCCAGCAGCTTTTCGGGGGGGAACTCACCCCTCCACTTT. This sequence encodes CASSFSGGNSPLHF.

In its sample, this clonotype was seen a few times. V usage is TRBV27 and J usage is TRBJ2-3, with 14 bases lining up with TRBD2. Germline-derived CDR1 and CDR2 are MNHEY and SMNVEV (reference sequence). With 2 bases clipped from V and 2 bases from J, the junction kept 6 bases outside the gene matches. The CDR3 totals 18 residues. The CDR3 DNA reads TGTGCCAGCAGTTTACTGACTAGCGGGGGGGCAAACACAGATACGCAGTATTTT. Its protein product is CASSLLTSGGANTDTQYF.

J is TRBJ1-2 and V is TRBV6-1; D possibly corresponds to TRBD1 (5 bases). Trimming took 1 base from V and 4 from J, leaving 10 bases between them. The CDR3 sequence is 14 residues long. Germline CDR1 and CDR2: MNHNS and SASEGT. CDR3 DNA sequence: TGTGCCAGCAGTGAAGAACAGGACTCCTATGGCTACACCTTC. Translation gives CASSEEQDSYGYTF.

This chain links TRBV29-1 with TRBJ2-5; D unresolved. Germline CDR1 reads SQVTM; CDR2 reads ANQGSEA. Trimming took 8 bases from V and 4 from J, leaving 14 bases between them. This CDR3 has 12 residues. This chain's CDR3 is CSHRSPGETQYF. DNA of the CDR3: TGCAGCCACCGGTCCCCCGGAGAGACCCAGTACTTC. The whole variable domain, remainder taken from reference TRBV29-1 and TRBJ2-5, is SAVISQKPSRDICQRGTSLTIQCQVDSQVTMMFWYRQQPGQSLTLIATANQGSEATYESGFVIDKFPISRPNLTFSTLTVSNMSPEDSSIYLCSHRSPGETQYFGPGTRLLVL.